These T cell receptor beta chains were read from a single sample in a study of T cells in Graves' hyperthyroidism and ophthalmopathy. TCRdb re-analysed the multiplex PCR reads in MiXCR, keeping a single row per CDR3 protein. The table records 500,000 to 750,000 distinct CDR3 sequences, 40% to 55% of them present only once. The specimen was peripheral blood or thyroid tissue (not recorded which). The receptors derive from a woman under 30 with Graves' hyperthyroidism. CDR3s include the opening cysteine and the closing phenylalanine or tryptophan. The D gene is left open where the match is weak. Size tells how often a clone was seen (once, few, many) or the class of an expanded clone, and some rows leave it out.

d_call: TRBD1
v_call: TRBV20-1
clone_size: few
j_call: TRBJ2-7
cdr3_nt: TGCAGTGCTAGAGATGAACGGGTAATGAAACAGGGGATTCCCTACGAGCAGTACTTC
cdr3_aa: CSARDERVMKQGIPYEQYF

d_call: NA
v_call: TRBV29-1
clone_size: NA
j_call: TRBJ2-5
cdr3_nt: TGCAGCGTTGGGGGGGGCGAGGAGGACCTGTTGGAGACCCAGTACTTC
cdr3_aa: CSVGGGEEDLLETQYF

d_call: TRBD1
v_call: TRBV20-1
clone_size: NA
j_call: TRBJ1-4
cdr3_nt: TGCAGTGCTAGAGGCCTAAACAGGGGCCGAGAAAAACTGTTTTTT
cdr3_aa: CSARGLNRGREKLFF

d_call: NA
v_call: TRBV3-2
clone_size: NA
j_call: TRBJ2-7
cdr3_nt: TGTGCCAGCAGCCAAGATAAGGGAGGGCGGAAATCCTACGAGCAGTACTTC
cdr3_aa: CASSQDKGGRKSYEQYF

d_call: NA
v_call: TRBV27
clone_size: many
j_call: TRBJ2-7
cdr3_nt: TGTGCCAGCAGTTCCCGACTAGTTTCCTACGAGCAGTACTTC
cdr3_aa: CASSSRLVSYEQYF

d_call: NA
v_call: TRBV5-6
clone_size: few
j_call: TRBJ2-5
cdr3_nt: TGTGCCAGCAGCTTTGGACATTCGTACCAAGAGACCCAGTACTTC
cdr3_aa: CASSFGHSYQETQYF

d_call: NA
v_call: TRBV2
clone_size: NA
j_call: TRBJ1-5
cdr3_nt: TGTGCCAGCAGTCTCGGGTTTGGTCAGCCCCAGCATTTT
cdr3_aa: CASSLGFGQPQHF

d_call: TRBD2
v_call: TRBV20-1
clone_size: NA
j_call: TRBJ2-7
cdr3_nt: TGCAGTGCCACTAGCGGGAGTGGCTACGAGCAGTACTTC
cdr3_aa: CSATSGSGYEQYF

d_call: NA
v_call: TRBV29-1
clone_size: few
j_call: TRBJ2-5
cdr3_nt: TGCAGCGTTGAAGGGGTTAAAGAGACCCAGTACTTC
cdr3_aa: CSVEGVKETQYF

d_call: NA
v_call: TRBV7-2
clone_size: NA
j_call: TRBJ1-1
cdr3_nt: TGTGCCAGCAGCATAGACGGCGGGACCACTGAAGCTTTCTTT
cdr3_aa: CASSIDGGTTEAFF

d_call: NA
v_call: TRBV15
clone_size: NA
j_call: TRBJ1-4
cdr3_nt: TGTGCCACCAGCAGAGATCAGACTAATGAAAAACTGTTTTTT
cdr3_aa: CATSRDQTNEKLFF

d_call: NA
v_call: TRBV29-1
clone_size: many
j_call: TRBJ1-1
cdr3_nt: TGCAGCGTCGACGAACTGCTGAACACTGAAGCTTTCTTT
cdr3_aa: CSVDELLNTEAFF

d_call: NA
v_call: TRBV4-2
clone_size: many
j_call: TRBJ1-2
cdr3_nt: TGTGCCAGCAGCCAAGTTTTGCAGGGAAGAAAAGAGGAGGGCTACACCTTC
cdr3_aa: CASSQVLQGRKEEGYTF

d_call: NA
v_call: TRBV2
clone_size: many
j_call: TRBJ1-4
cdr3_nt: TGTGCCACCGGGAAATTGAAGGAAAAACTGTTTTTT
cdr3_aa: CATGKLKEKLFF

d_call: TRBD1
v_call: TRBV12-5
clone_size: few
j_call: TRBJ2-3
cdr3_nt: TGTGCTAGTGAGGTTCAGGGGGTAACAGATACGCAGTATTTT
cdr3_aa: CASEVQGVTDTQYF

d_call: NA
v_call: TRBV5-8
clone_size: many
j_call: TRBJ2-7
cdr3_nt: TGTGCCAGCAGCTCGGGGCCGGAAGACTACGAGCAGTACTTC
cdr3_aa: CASSSGPEDYEQYF

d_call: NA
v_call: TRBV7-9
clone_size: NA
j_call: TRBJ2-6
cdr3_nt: TGTGCCAGCAGCGCCCAGGAAGGGGCCAACGTCCTGACTTTC
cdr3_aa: CASSAQEGANVLTF

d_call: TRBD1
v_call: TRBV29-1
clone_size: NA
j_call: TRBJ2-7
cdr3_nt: TGCAGCGTGGCCACCGGGACAGGAGCCTACGAGCAGTACTTC
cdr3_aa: CSVATGTGAYEQYF

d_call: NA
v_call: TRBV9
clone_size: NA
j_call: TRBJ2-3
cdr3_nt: TGTGCCAGCAGCGATCAGGGTAACTGGGGCACAGATACGCAGTATTTT
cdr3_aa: CASSDQGNWGTDTQYF

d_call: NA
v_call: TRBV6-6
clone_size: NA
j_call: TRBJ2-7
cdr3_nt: TGTGCCAGCAATCTCGGGACTCATTACGAGCAGTACTTC
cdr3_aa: CASNLGTHYEQYF

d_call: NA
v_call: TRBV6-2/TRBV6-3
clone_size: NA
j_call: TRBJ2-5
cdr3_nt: TGTGCCAGCAAAGAGGAAGGTACGATTCAAGAGACCCAGTACTTC
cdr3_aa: CASKEEGTIQETQYF

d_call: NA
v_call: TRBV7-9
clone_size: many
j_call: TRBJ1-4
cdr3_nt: TGTGCCAGCAGCTCCGGGACGGATGCAACTAATGAAAAACTGTTTTTT
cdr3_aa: CASSSGTDATNEKLFF

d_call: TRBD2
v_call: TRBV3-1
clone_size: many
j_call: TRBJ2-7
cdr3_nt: TGTGCCAGCAGCCAAGATTTCCTAGCGGGAGCCGAGCAGTACTTC
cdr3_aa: CASSQDFLAGAEQYF

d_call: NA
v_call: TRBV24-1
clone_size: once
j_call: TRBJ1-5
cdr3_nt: TGTGCCACCAGCTCACCAGGGAGCAATCAGCCCCAGCATTTT
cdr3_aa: CATSSPGSNQPQHF

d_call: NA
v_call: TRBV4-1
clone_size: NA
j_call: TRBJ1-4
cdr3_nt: TGTGCCAGCAGCCAAGGTCAGCCAGTGAGCAATGAAAAACTGTTTTTT
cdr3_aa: CASSQGQPVSNEKLFF

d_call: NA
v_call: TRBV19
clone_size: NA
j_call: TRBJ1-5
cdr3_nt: TGTGCCAGTAGGAAACTAAGGAGGGGCTTAAGCAATCGGCCCCAGCATTTT
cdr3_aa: CASRKLRRGLSNRPQHF

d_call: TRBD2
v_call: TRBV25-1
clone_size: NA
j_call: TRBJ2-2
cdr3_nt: TGTGCCAGCAGCCCGGGACTAGCGGGAGGTGCCGGGGAGCTGTTTTTT
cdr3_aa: CASSPGLAGGAGELFF

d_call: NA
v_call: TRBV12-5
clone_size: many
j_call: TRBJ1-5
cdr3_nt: TGTGCTAGTGGTTTGGGGGCGTTCGGGTCCCAGCATTTT
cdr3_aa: CASGLGAFGSQHF

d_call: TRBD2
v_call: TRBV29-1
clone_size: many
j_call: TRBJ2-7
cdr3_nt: TGCAGCGTCGAACTTCCGGGACTAACCTACGAGCAGTACTTC
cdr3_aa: CSVELPGLTYEQYF

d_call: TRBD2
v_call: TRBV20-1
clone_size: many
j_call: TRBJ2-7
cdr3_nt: TGCAGTGCTAGAGATAGTACGGGAGGGCCAAGCCACGAGCAGTACTTC
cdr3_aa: CSARDSTGGPSHEQYF

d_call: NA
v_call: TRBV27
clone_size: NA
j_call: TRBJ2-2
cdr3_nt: TGTGCCAGCAGAGGGGGAGTTGACACCGGGGAGCTGTTTTTT
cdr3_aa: CASRGGVDTGELFF

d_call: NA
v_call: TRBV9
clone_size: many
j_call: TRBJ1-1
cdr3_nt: TGTGCCAGCAGCGTAGCTACAGCGAACACTGAAGCTTTCTTT
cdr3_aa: CASSVATANTEAFF

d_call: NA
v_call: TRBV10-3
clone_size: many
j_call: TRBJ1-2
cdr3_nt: TGTGCCATCAGTGATGTGCCAAGGATGGTATACGGCTACACCTTC
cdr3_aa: CAISDVPRMVYGYTF

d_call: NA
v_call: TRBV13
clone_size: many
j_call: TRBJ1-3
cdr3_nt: TGTGCCAGCAGCTTAGGCCAAGGATCTTCTGGAAACACCATATATTTT
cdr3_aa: CASSLGQGSSGNTIYF

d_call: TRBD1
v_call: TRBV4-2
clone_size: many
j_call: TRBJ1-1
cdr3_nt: TGTGCCAGCAGCCAAAGAGGACAGGGTAGAACTGAAGCTTTCTTT
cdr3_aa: CASSQRGQGRTEAFF

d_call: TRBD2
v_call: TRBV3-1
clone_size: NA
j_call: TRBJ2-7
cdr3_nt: TGTGCCAGCCGCAACCTAGCGGGGTCCTACGAGCAGTACTTC
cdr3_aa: CASRNLAGSYEQYF

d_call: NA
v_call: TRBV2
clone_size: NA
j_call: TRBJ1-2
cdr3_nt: TGTGCCAGCAGTGAATGGGGAGAGTACTATGGCTACACCTTC
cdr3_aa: CASSEWGEYYGYTF

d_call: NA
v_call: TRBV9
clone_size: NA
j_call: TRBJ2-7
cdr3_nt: TGTGCCAGCAGCGTAGAGGACGGTACGAGGTACGAGCAGTACTTC
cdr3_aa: CASSVEDGTRYEQYF

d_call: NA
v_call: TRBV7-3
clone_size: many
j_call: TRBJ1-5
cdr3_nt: TGTGCCAGCAGCGTGACACTATATAGCAATCAGCCCCAGCATTTT
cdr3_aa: CASSVTLYSNQPQHF

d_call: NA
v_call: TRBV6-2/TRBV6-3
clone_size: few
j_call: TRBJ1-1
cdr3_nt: TGTGCCAGCAGTTTAACGATCCCTACCCGGGAATGGACTGAAGCTTTCTTT
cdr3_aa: CASSLTIPTREWTEAFF

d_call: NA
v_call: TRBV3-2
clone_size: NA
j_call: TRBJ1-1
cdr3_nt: TGTGCCAGCAGCCAAGACCGAAACAGGGGCGCAGCTTTCTTT
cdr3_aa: CASSQDRNRGAAFF

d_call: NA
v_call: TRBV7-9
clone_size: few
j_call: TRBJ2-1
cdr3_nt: TGTGCCAGCAGCTGGGGATTTGAGAATGAGCAGTTCTTC
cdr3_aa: CASSWGFENEQFF

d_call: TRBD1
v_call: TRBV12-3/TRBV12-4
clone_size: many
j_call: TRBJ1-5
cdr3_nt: TGTGCCAGCAGAAAGACAGGGTACGACCAGCCCCAGCATTTT
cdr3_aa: CASRKTGYDQPQHF

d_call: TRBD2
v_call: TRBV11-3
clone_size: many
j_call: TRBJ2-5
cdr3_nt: TGTGCCAGCAGCACACCCTTCTCAGCGGGAGGGGAAGAGACCCAGTACTTC
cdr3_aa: CASSTPFSAGGEETQYF

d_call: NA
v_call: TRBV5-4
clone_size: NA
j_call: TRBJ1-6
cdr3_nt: TGTGCCAGCAGCTTGGTGGGACGGGGGGGTTCACCCCTCCACTTT
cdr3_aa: CASSLVGRGGSPLHF